This T cell receptor beta chain was captured by sequencing in a study of blood T cell repertoires in COVID-19. Trimming removed 7 bases from V and 2 bases from J; junction bases left unmatched: 5. This CDR3 region has 13 residues. Germline lookup yields CDR1 SQVTM and CDR2 ANQGSEA. TCRdb's copy holds only in-frame clones and misses some; the assay was immunoSEQ multiplex PCR. The table records 65,000 to 70,000 clones, more than 90% of them present only once. Sequencing was done on a sample of peripheral blood. The V call is TRBV29-1, the J call TRBJ2-3; 8 bases align to TRBD1. The clonotype originates from a human donor with active COVID-19. The donor label of this sample is uncertain. For the CDR3, the DNA is TGCAGCGACCGGGACAGGTCCACAGATACGCAGTATTTT. It translates to CSDRDRSTDTQYF.